A selection of T cell receptor beta chains follows, all from one sample in a study of persistence of HIV-infected CD4 T cells. The data were produced by immunoSEQ multiplex PCR, yet TCRdb's version contains in-frame clones alone and is incomplete. The table shows about 43,000 clones, with about 89% occurring only once. Antigens of these TCRs are unknown. This material consisted of CD4+ T cells sorted from PBMCs after approximately 19-hour stimulation, taken from a patient who received antiretroviral therapy. These receptors were taken from an adult man with HIV who was CMV-seropositive. The CDR3 runs from the conserved cysteine through the conserved F or W. Fields, in order: CDR3 DNA, CDR3 protein, D gene, clone size, V gene, J gene. The D gene is left open where the match is weak. The size entry is marked missing in some rows and otherwise reads once, few, many or a size class.

TGCAGCGGTGTCGGGACAGTTGGAAATGAGCAGTTCTTC	CSGVGTVGNEQFF	TRBD1	-	TRBV29-1	TRBJ2-1
TGTGCCAGCAGTTCCTTGGGTGTTGTTGGGCCGTCAAGATACGAGCAGTACTTC	CASSSLGVVGPSRYEQYF	-	-	TRBV28	TRBJ2-7
TGTGCCAGTACCCCTCCCACCTTCTCTGGAAACACCATATATTTT	CASTPPTFSGNTIYF	-	once	TRBV19	TRBJ1-3
TGTGCTAGTGGTTTGGAGAGCTACGAGCAGTACTTC	CASGLESYEQYF	-	-	TRBV12-5	TRBJ2-7
TGCGCCAGCAGCGCGGACAGGGTCGGCGAGCAGTACTTC	CASSADRVGEQYF	TRBD1	-	TRBV5-1	TRBJ2-7
TGTGCCAGCAGCGTAGGGGGTGAGCAGTACTTC	CASSVGGEQYF	-	-	TRBV9	TRBJ2-7
TGTGCCAGCAGTCAAGTGAATGAGCAGTTCTTC	CASSQVNEQFF	-	-	TRBV12-3/TRBV12-4	TRBJ2-1
TGTGCCAGCAGCCTACTATCCTCCCGGAGCTCCTACGAGCAGTACTTC	CASSLLSSRSSYEQYF	-	-	TRBV3-1/TRBV3-2	TRBJ2-7
TGTGCCAGCAACATTCGGGGGGTCTACACAGATACGCAGTATTTT	CASNIRGVYTDTQYF	TRBD2	-	TRBV6-4	TRBJ2-3
TGTGCCAGCAGCCAGACAGGAAATCAGCCCCAGCATTTT	CASSQTGNQPQHF	-	-	TRBV7-2	TRBJ1-5
TGTGCCAGCAGCTTAGGGACGGGCTACACCTTC	CASSLGTGYTF	-	-	TRBV5-6	TRBJ1-2
TGCGCCAGCAGGGGCGACCCTACTAGCACAGATACGCAGTATTTT	CASRGDPTSTDTQYF	-	-	TRBV5-1	TRBJ2-3
TGTGCCAGCAGTTCCTCAGGGGAACAGGTTAATTCACCCCTCCACTTT	CASSSSGEQVNSPLHF	-	-	TRBV2	TRBJ1-6
TGTGCCAGCAGCGCGACCTACGAGCAGTACTTC	CASSATYEQYF	-	-	TRBV7-2	TRBJ2-7
TGTGCCAGCGGTCCGGGCACAGATACGCAGTATTTT	CASGPGTDTQYF	-	-	TRBV27	TRBJ2-3
TGTGCCAGCAGCGGTCTAGCGACCGAGCAGTACTTC	CASSGLATEQYF	-	-	TRBV2	TRBJ2-7
TGTGCCAGCAGCATCGATGGTGAGCAGTTCTTC	CASSIDGEQFF	-	-	TRBV7-3	TRBJ2-1
TGTGCCAGCAGTGAACTGACTCCCAGCAATCAGCCCCAGCATTTT	CASSELTPSNQPQHF	-	-	TRBV2	TRBJ1-5
TGTGCCAGCAGCTTATACGGTGTTGGGGGCTACACCGGGGAGCTGTTTTTT	CASSLYGVGGYTGELFF	-	-	TRBV7-9	TRBJ2-2
TGTGCCAGCAGTTATTCGACAGCCAGCTCTGGAAACACCATATATTTT	CASSYSTASSGNTIYF	-	-	TRBV27	TRBJ1-3
TGTGCCAGCAGCTTGGAGGCGAACACTGAAGCTTTCTTT	CASSLEANTEAFF	-	-	TRBV5-4	TRBJ1-1
TGTGCCAGCAGAGGGGGGGGGAACACTGAAGCTTTCTTT	CASRGGGNTEAFF	-	once	TRBV6-5	TRBJ1-1
TGTGCCACCACGAGGACAGGCTATGGCTACACCTTC	CATTRTGYGYTF	TRBD1	-	TRBV2	TRBJ1-2
TGTGCCAGCTCACCGGACAGTTATAATTCACCCCTCCACTTT	CASSPDSYNSPLHF	-	-	TRBV18	TRBJ1-6
TGCAGTGCTAGTCATCCGGGGTCCCCCTACGAGCAGTACTTC	CSASHPGSPYEQYF	-	once	TRBV20-1	TRBJ2-7
TGTGCCAGCAGCGCCCCAGGGGGCCAAACAACTAATGAAAAACTGTTTTTT	CASSAPGGQTTNEKLFF	TRBD1	-	TRBV9	TRBJ1-4
TGTGCCAGCAAAGGGAGTTACAATGAGCAGTTCTTC	CASKGSYNEQFF	-	-	TRBV25-1	TRBJ2-1
TGTGCCAGCAGCCAAGCCCCTGGGAGCGGGGGGCCTTTCCCCTACAATGAGCAGTTCTTC	CASSQAPGSGGPFPYNEQFF	TRBD2	-	TRBV4-2	TRBJ2-1
TGTGCCAGCAGTGTTGGGACAGGGAGGCAAGAGACCCAGTACTTC	CASSVGTGRQETQYF	TRBD1	-	TRBV2	TRBJ2-5